These 22 T cell receptor beta chains were all obtained from the same sample, sequenced in a study of Tregs in tolerant kidney transplant recipients. This table comes from immunoSEQ multiplex PCR, and its TCRdb copy is limited to in-frame clones, with some not included. This listing includes approximately 49,000 clones. This specimen was CD4+ T cells from blood, taken before the transplant. The origin of the receptors is a human donor who received a combined kidney and bone marrow transplant.

With respect to this clone: The read ends 3 residues shy of where the CDR3 ends; the end is completed using the germline J gene. This sequence joins TRBV18 and TRBJ1-2, with D possibly matching TRBD1 (6 bases). This CDR3 has 15 residues. CDR1 and CDR2 (germline): KGHSH, LQKENI. CDR3 protein: CASSFDTGKSSGYTF. CDR3 DNA, as far as it was read: TGTGCCAGCTCATTCGATACAGGGAAATCTTCGGGC.

In regard to this clone: The read terminates 3 residues ahead of where the CDR3 ends, so the germline J gene completes it. The genes are TRBV7-8 and TRBJ2-7; 9 bases line up with TRBD1. CDR1 is SGHVS and CDR2 is FQNEAQ in the germline V gene. V lost 6 bases and J lost 2; bases outside the gene matches: 5. This CDR3 has 14 amino acids. The CDR3 sequence is CASRTGTGTYEQYF. The part of the CDR3 DNA that was read is TGTGCCAGCAGGACCGGGACAGGGACCTACGAG.

Concerning this clone itself: Read sequence stops 3 residues before the CDR3 end, and the germline J gene provides the missing end. The chain has TRBV5-4 and TRBJ2-3; D is tentatively TRBD1 or TRBD2 (5 bases each). The V gene lost 4 bases and the J gene lost 5 bases, with 17 bases spanning the gap. The V gene's germline CDR1 is SGHNT and CDR2 YYREEE (reference sequence). The length of the CDR3 is 15 residues. The CDR3 region is CASSSPEGSVDTQYF. CDR3 DNA (partial): TGTGCCAGCAGCAGTCCCGAGGGGTCGGTAGATACG.

This chain's CDR3 is CAWSVYPDEQFF. CDR3 DNA, as far as it was read: TGTGCCTGGAGTGTATATCCAGATGAG. The rearrangement joins TRBV30 to TRBJ2-1; D uncertain. The missing CDR3 end, 3 residues past where the read stops, is filled in from the germline J gene. Trimming cost V 0 bases and J 8 bases, with 8 bases left between them. Looked up from germline, CDR1 is GTSNPN and CDR2 is SVGIG (reference sequence). The CDR3 loop spans 12 amino acids.

With regard to this clone: The CDR3 end falls 3 residues outside the read, so it is completed with the germline J gene. This chain uses TRBV7-9 with TRBJ1-5; 8 positions match TRBD1. This CDR3 has 14 amino acids. Germline V gene sequence: CDR1 SEHNR, CDR2 FQNEAQ (reference sequence). With V trimmed by 5 bases and J by 4 bases, 4 bases remained unmatched. The CDR3 spells CASSETGVNQPQHF. The sequenced CDR3 bases are TGTGCCAGCAGCGAGACAGGGGTGAATCAGCCC. The entire variable domain, with the rest obtained from reference TRBV7-9 and TRBJ1-5, is as follows: DTGVSQNPRHKITKRGQNVTFRCDPISEHNRLYWYRQTLGQGPEFLTYFQNEAQLEKSRLLSDRFSAERPKGSFSTLEIQRTEQGDSAMYLCASSETGVNQPQHFGDGTRLSIL.

Remarks on this clone: The read ends 3 residues before the CDR3 terminus; that terminus is restored from the germline J gene. The V call is TRBV18, the J call TRBJ2-4, with 14 nucleotides matching TRBD2. Germline-derived CDR1 and CDR2 are KGHSH and LQKENI. This CDR3 is built from 19 residues. V shed 0 bases, J shed 3 bases, and the junction held 7 bases outside the gene matches. This CDR3 is CASSPPGLAGAGGKNIQYF. Partial CDR3 DNA: TGTGCCAGCTCACCACCGGGACTAGCGGGGGCCGGAGGCAAAAACATT.

About this clone: The read is 3 residues too short to cover the CDR3 end, so that end is filled in from the germline J gene. J is TRBJ2-7 and V is TRBV20-1; D uncertain. V was clipped by 4 bases and J by 3 bases, with 7 bases between them. Germline V gives CDR1 DFQATT, CDR2 SNEGSKA (reference sequence). The length of the CDR3 is 11 residues. CDR3 DNA (partial): TGCAGTGCTACGGGTCTCTACGAG. This codes for CSATGLYE. The whole CDR3 reads CSATGLYEQYF.

With respect to this clone: With the read ending 3 residues before the CDR3 end, the germline J gene is used to fill in that end. V gene TRBV2 combines with J gene TRBJ1-4, with TRBD1 matching 9 bases. The germline V gene encodes CDR1 SNHLY and CDR2 FYNNEI. The CDR3 spans 14 residues. The junction had 5 bases not matched to a gene; V was cut back by 5 bases and J by 7 bases. The sequenced CDR3 bases are TGTGCCAGCAGTATACAGGGGGCGAGTGAAAAA. Its translation is CASSIQGASEK. The full-length CDR3 reads as CASSIQGASEKLFF. Drawing the rest from reference TRBV2 and TRBJ1-4, the complete variable domain is EPEVTQTPSHQVTQMGQEVILRCVPISNHLYFYWYRQILGQKVEFLVSFYNNEISEKSEIFDDQFSVERPDGSNFTLKIRSTKLEDSAMYFCASSIQGASEKLFFGSGTQLSVL.

Notes on this clone: The sequence runs out 3 residues before the end of the CDR3; the remainder is reconstructed from the germline J gene. V and J are TRBV5-1 and TRBJ2-1; TRBD2 matches 11 bases. V dropped 0 bases and J dropped 6; count of bases not matched to a gene: 5. Germline CDR1 and CDR2: SGHRS and YFSETQ. The CDR3 has 16 residues. The CDR3 sequence: CASSLETSGKINEQFF. CDR3 bases read: TGCGCCAGCAGCTTGGAGACTAGCGGGAAAATCAATGAG.

On this clone itself: The read falls 3 residues short of the CDR3 end, and the missing part is taken from the germline J gene. The genes are TRBV19 and TRBJ1-1; 10 bases are shared with TRBD1. CDR3 size: 15 residues. Trimming removed 4 bases from V and 0 bases from J; junction bases left unmatched: 2. Germline loops: CDR1 LNHDA, CDR2 SQIVND (reference sequence). The CDR3 loop is CASSTGTGVNTEAFF. The sequenced part of the CDR3 DNA is TGTGCCAGTAGTACGGGGACAGGGGTGAACACTGAA.

On this clone itself: The read ends 3 residues shy of where the CDR3 ends; the end is completed using the germline J gene. The chain carries TRBV19 and TRBJ2-7; weak D call: TRBD1 (5 bases). There are 14 residues in the CDR3. Germline assignment: CDR1 LNHDA and CDR2 SQIVND (reference sequence). V lost 5 bases and J lost 5, with 16 bases in between. The sequenced CDR3 bases are TGTGCCAGTAGTTTGACGACTGGGGCCAACGAG. The encoded protein is CASSLTTGANE. The complete CDR3 sequence is CASSLTTGANEQYF.

To note about this clone: The read halts 3 residues ahead of the CDR3 end, with the missing end drawn from the germline J gene. V is TRBV7-2 and J is TRBJ2-3; D not resolved. The CDR3 has 15 amino acids. Germline assignment: CDR1 SGHTA and CDR2 FQGNSA. V was shortened by 1 base and J by 0 bases, with 8 bases between the two germline ends. Partial CDR3 DNA: TGTGCCAGCAGCTTAGGCTACCAAAGCACAGATACG. Amino acid sequence: CASSLGYQSTDT. The complete CDR3 protein is CASSLGYQSTDTQYF.

This chain's CDR3 is CASSLGQAGGSYEQYF. The DNA read from the CDR3 is TGCGCCAGCAGCTTGGGACAGGCTGGAGGATCCTACGAG. The V gene is TRBV5-1, the J gene TRBJ2-7; D possibly corresponds to TRBD1 (6 bases). The missing CDR3 end, 3 residues past where the read stops, is filled in from the germline J gene. Germline V gene lookup returns CDR1 SGHRS and CDR2 YFSETQ. V was trimmed by 0 bases and J by 1 base, leaving 14 bases between them. There are 16 residues in the CDR3.

In the case of this clone: The CDR3 end is not reached by the read, which stops 3 residues before it; the germline J gene fills it in. V and J are TRBV16 and TRBJ2-6; 7 bases agree with TRBD1. CDR1 is KGHSY and CDR2 is FQNENV in the germline V gene. This CDR3 is 18 amino acids long. With 5 bases clipped from V and 0 bases from J, the junction kept 10 bases outside the gene matches. CDR3 residues: CASSTQRGGFSGANVLTF. Partial CDR3 DNA: TGTGCCAGCAGCACCCAGAGAGGGGGCTTCTCTGGGGCCAACGTC.

In regard to this clone: The read is 3 residues too short to cover the CDR3 end, so that end is filled in from the germline J gene. This chain uses TRBV18 with TRBJ2-7; the D gene is possibly TRBD1 (5 bases). CDR1 is KGHSH, CDR2 LQKENI, per germline. The CDR3 has 12 residues. Trimming took off 3 bases at V and 5 bases at J, with 8 bases between the two ends. The CDR3 sequence: CASSPDRNEQYF. The sequenced CDR3 bases are TGTGCCAGCTCACCCGACAGAAACGAG.

About this clone: The read stops 3 residues short of the end of the CDR3; the missing end is completed from the germline J gene. The chain has TRBV30 and TRBJ1-5, with D possibly matching TRBD1 (5 bases). The germline V gene encodes CDR1 GTSNPN and CDR2 SVGIG (reference sequence). The CDR3 sequence is 15 residues long. V dropped 0 bases and J dropped 4 bases, with 13 bases sitting between them. The CDR3 DNA, read in part, is TGTGCCTGGAGTGTGGGGCCCCCGGAGAATCAGCCC. It encodes CAWSVGPPENQP. The CDR3 as a whole reads CAWSVGPPENQPQHF.

Worth noting for this clone: The read gets to within 3 residues of the CDR3 end, and the germline J gene fills in the rest. The rearrangement uses TRBV19 and TRBJ2-3; 7 bases are a match to TRBD2. Germline CDR1 is LNHDA and CDR2 is SQIVND (reference sequence). The CDR3 consists of 16 residues. Losses at the gene ends were 5 bases for V and 2 bases for J; bases not matched to a gene: 10. CDR3 region: CASSSNLAAFTDTQYF. Partial CDR3 DNA: TGTGCCAGTAGTTCAAACCTAGCGGCTTTCACAGATACG.

Turning to this clone: The read stops 3 residues short of the end of the CDR3; the missing end is completed from the germline J gene. This chain connects TRBV10-2 to TRBJ1-2; 7 bases match TRBD1. There are 20 residues in the CDR3. V gave up 7 bases and J gave up 6 bases; unmatched junction bases: 29. Germline CDR1 and CDR2: WSHSY and SAAADI. The CDR3 reads CASIRSLGQYSSGGDDGYTF. The sequenced part of the CDR3 DNA is TGCGCCAGCATCCGATCCCTGGGACAGTATAGTTCTGGTGGGGATGATGGC.

Notes on this clone: The read gets to within 3 residues of the CDR3 end, and the germline J gene fills in the rest. The rearrangement joins TRBV20-1 to TRBJ1-4; D is perhaps TRBD1 (6 bases). The ends were cut back, 5 bases at V and 5 bases at J, with 18 bases in the middle. Germline loops: CDR1 DFQATT, CDR2 SNEGSKA (reference sequence). The CDR3 loop spans 15 amino acids. This CDR3 reads CSAATLTGPNEKLFF. CDR3 DNA (partial): TGCAGTGCTGCGACCCTGACAGGCCCGAATGAAAAA.

To note about this clone: The read stops 3 residues short of the end of the CDR3; the missing end is completed from the germline J gene. The rearrangement uses TRBV19 and TRBJ1-4; no clear D gene. The CDR3 spans 13 residues. Per germline, CDR1 LNHDA and CDR2 SQIVND (reference sequence). V was cut by 7 bases and J by 3 bases, with 9 bases left in between. The covered CDR3 bases are TGTGCCAGTACACGGGGTGCTAATGAAAAA. It specifies CASTRGANEK. The whole CDR3 sequence reads CASTRGANEKLFF.

In regard to this clone: The read ends 3 residues before the CDR3 terminus; that terminus is restored from the germline J gene. V and J are TRBV5-1 and TRBJ2-3; no reliable D call. The CDR3 is made up of 16 amino acids. The germline CDR1 and CDR2 sequences are SGHRS and YFSETQ. Trimming cost V 6 bases and J 2 bases, with 19 bases left between them. The sequenced CDR3 bases are TGCGCCAGCATCCCTAACCCGACTGTCCCCACAGATACG. It encodes CASIPNPTVPTDT. The whole CDR3 is CASIPNPTVPTDTQYF. Together with reference TRBV5-1 and TRBJ2-3, the CDR3 gives the full variable domain: KAGVTQTPRYLIKTRGQQVTLSCSPISGHRSVSWYQQTPGQGLQFLFEYFSETQRNKGNFPGRFSGRQFSNSRSEMNVSTLELGDSALYLCASIPNPTVPTDTQYFGPGTRLTVL.

CDR3 DNA (partial): TGCGCCAGCAGCCCTGGGACTAGCGAGAATAAAGAGACC. Encoded protein: CASSPGTSENKET. The complete CDR3 sequence is CASSPGTSENKETQYF. The gene calls are TRBV5-1 and TRBJ2-5, with TRBD2 identical over 10 bases. The sequenced fragment ends 3 residues before the CDR3 boundary, so the rest is inferred from the germline J gene. The CDR3 loop spans 16 amino acids. Germline V gene lookup returns CDR1 SGHRS and CDR2 YFSETQ. With 4 bases clipped from V and 3 bases from J, the junction kept 9 bases outside the gene matches.